Reported below is one TCR beta chain. Its specificity is unknown. Other DNA sequences in the sample encode the same CDR3. The sample originates from a study of T cell responses to AZD1222 COVID-19 vaccine. Findings of the study overall: Regions left unmutated in variants are reportedly the target of nearly half of spike-specific TCRs. Spike as a whole was targeted by vaccine-associated CD4 TCRs, dominant at 160-218 and 743-854. Females outnumbered males among donors, who were mostly white British; clonal diversity was possibly underestimated. The peak T cell response came first, and repertoires were sampled only after it.

Germline V gives CDR1 KGHSH, CDR2 LQKENI. The germline V and J ends were trimmed by 2 bases and 0 bases, with 9 bases remaining between them. CDR3 length equals 15 residues. Here immunoSEQ multiplex PCR was the method, and the copy in TCRdb shows in-frame clones only, minus some. The data hold roughly 180,000 clones, with roughly 90% observed a single time. The source of this sequence is an adult who received the AZD1222 COVID-19 vaccine. The chain has TRBV18 and TRBJ2-3; perhaps TRBD1 as D (5 bases). The source was peripheral blood, collected 28 days after the second AZD1222 dose. The DNA of the CDR3 is TGTGCCAGCTCACCAAGGGCAGGGAGCACAGATACGCAGTATTTT. Translated: CASSPRAGSTDTQYF.